This T cell receptor beta chain stems from a study of blood T cells in healthy people across ages. This clonotype was recorded a few times. Its specificity is not known. Healthy Caucasian individuals from Russia aged roughly 6 to 100 served as donors. Together with a sample-barcoded 5' primer, a J-beta primer mix was included in a second PCR lasting about 6 to 11 cycles. CDR3-containing paired-end reads numbered at least 3 million in each sample. TCRdb re-called the 5' RACE reads with MiXCR, one entry per CDR3 protein. Altogether over 950,000 distinct CDR3 sequences are present, approximately 50% being singletons, with the ten largest covering 20% to 25%. Overall study results and limits: In long-lived donors, naive CD4+ cell counts and diversity exceeded those of aged donors.

CDR3 length: 15 residues. Germline trimming cut 2 bases from V and 8 bases from J; bases unmatched to any gene: 7. Germline values: CDR1 MGHRA, CDR2 YSYEKL. The receptor was isolated from a woman aged 55-69 years in good health. Sequencing was carried out using blood. V gene TRBV4-1 combines with J gene TRBJ2-1, with 9 bases identical to TRBD1. CDR3 in amino acids: CASSQPGTGSDEQFF. CDR3 DNA: TGCGCCAGCAGCCAACCCGGGACAGGGTCCGATGAGCAGTTCTTC.